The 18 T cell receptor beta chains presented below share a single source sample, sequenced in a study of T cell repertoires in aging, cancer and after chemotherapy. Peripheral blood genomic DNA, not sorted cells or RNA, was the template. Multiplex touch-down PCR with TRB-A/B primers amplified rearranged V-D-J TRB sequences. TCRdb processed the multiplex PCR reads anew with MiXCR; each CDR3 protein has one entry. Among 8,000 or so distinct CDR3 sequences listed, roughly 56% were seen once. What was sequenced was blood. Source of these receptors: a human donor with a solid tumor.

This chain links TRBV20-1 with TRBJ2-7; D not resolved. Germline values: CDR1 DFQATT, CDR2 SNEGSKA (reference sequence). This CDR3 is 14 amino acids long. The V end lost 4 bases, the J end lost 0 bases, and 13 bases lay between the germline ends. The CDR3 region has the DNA TGCAGTGCTATCGTCGGGTCAGCCTCCTACGAGCAGTACTTC. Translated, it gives CSAIVGSASYEQYF.

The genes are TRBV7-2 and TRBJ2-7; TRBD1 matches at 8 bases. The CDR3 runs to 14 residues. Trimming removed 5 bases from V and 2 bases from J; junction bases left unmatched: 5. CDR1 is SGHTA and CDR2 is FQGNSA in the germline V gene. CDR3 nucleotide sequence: TGTGCCAGCAGCCTGCAGGGGGCCACCTACGAGCAGTACTTC. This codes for CASSLQGATYEQYF.

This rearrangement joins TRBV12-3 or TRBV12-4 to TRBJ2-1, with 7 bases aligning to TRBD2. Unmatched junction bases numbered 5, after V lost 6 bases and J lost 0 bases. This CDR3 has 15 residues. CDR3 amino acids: CASRLSGNSYNEQFF. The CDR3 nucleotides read TGTGCCAGCAGGCTCAGCGGGAACTCCTACAATGAGCAGTTCTTC.

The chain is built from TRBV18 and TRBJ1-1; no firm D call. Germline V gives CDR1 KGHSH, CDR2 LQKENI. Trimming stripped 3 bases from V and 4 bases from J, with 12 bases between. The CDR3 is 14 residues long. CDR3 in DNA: TGTGCCAGCTCACCTGTTACTGCGGGCACTGAAGCTTTCTTT. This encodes CASSPVTAGTEAFF.

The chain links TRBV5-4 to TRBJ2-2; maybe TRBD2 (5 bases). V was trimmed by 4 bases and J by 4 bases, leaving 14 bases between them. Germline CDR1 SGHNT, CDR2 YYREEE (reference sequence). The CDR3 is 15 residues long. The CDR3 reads CASSPGLAGTGELFF. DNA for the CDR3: TGTGCCAGCAGCCCCGGTCTAGCCGGCACCGGGGAGCTGTTTTTT.

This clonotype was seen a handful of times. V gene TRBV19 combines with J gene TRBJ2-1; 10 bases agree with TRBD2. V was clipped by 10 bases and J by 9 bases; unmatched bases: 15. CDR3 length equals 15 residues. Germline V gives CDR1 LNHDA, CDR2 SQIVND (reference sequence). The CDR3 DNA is TGTGCCACCACCCAGTCTAGCGGGAGTGGAGGTGAGCAGTTCTTC. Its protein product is CATTQSSGSGGEQFF.

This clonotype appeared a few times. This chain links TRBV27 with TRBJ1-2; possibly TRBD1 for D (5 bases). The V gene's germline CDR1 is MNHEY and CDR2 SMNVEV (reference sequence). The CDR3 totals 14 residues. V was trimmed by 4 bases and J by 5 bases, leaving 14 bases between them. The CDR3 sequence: CASSSSGTAYGYTF. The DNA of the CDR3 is TGTGCCAGCAGTTCATCCGGGACCGCTTATGGCTACACCTTC.

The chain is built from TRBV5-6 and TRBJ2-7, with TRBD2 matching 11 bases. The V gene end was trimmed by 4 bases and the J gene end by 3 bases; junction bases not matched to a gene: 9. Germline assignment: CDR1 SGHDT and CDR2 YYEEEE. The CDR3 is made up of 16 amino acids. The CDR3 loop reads CASSQSGTSGHYEQYF. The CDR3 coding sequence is TGTGCCAGCAGCCAGTCCGGGACTAGCGGACACTACGAGCAGTACTTC.

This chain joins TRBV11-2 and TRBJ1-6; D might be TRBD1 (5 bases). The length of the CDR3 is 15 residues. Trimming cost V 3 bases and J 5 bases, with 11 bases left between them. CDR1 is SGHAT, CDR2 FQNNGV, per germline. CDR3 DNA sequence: TGTGCCAGCAGCTTTTCAGGGTTTGATAATTCACCCCTCCACTTT. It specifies CASSFSGFDNSPLHF. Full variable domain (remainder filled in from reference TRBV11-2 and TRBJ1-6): EAGVAQSPRYKIIEKRQSVAFWCNPISGHATLYWYQQILGQGPKLLIQFQNNGVVDDSQLPKDRFSAERLKGVDSTLKIQPAKLEDSAVYLCASSFSGFDNSPLHFGNGTRLTVT.

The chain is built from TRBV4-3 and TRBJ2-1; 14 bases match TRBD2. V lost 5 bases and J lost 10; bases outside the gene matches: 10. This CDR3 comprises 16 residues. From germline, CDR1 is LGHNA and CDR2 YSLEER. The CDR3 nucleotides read TGCGCCAGCAGCTTACGACTAGCGGGAGGGCCAGGCGAGCAGTTCTTC. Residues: CASSLRLAGGPGEQFF.

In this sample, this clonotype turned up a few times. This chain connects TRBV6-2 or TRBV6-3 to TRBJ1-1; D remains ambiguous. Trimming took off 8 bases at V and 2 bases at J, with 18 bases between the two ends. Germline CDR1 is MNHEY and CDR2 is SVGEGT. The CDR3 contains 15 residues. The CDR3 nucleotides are TGTGCCAGCGTCGGGAGCCCGGTTTCTAACACTGAAGCTTTCTTT. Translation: CASVGSPVSNTEAFF.

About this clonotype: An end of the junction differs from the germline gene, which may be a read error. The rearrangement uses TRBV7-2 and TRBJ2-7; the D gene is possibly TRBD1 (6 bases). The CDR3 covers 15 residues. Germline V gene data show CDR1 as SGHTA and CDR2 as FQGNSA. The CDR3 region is CAGSYSSGQFHEQYF. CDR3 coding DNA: TGTGCCGGCAGTTACTCGTCCGGACAGTTCCACGAGCAGTACTTC.

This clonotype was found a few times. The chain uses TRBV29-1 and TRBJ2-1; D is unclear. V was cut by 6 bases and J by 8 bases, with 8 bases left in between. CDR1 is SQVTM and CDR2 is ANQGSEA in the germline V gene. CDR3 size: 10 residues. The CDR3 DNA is TGCAGCGTGGTAGGGCATGAGCAGTTCTTC. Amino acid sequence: CSVVGHEQFF.

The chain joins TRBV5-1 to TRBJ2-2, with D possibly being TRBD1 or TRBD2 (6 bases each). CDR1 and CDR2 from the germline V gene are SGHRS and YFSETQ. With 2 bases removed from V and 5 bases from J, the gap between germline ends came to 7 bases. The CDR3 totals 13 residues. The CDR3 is CASSLGGTGELFF. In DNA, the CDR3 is TGCGCCAGCAGCTTAGGGGGGACCGGGGAGCTGTTTTTT.

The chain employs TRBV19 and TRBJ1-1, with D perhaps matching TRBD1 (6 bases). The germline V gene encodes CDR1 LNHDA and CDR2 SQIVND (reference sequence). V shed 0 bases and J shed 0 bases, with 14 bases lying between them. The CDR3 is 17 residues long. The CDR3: CASSIDPVQGMNTEAFF. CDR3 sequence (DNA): TGTGCCAGTAGTATAGATCCTGTACAGGGTATGAACACTGAAGCTTTCTTT.

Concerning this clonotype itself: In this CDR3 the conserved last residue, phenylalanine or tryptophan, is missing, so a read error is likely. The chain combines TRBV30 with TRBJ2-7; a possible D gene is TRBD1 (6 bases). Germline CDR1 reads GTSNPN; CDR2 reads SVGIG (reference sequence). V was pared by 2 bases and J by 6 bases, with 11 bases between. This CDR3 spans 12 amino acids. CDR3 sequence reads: CAWSRQGPEQYY. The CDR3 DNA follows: TGTGCCTGGAGTAGGCAGGGGCCCGAGCAGTACTAC.

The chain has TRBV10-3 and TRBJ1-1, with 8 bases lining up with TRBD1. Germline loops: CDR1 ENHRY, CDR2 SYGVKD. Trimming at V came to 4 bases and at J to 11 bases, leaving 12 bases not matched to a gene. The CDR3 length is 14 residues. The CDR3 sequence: CAISVDRAERSAFF. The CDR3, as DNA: TGTGCCATCAGTGTGGACAGGGCGGAACGATCGGCTTTCTTT.

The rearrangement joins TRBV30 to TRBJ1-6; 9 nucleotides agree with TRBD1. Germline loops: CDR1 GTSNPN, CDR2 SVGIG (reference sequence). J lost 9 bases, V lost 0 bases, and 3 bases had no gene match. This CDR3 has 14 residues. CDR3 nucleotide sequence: TGTGCCTGGAGTGTAGAACAGGGGGCTTCACCCCTCCACTTT. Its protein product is CAWSVEQGASPLHF.